Shown below are 4 T cell receptor beta chains from a single sample sequenced in a study of shared clonotypes between healthy human individuals. Sequencing used immunoSEQ multiplex PCR; TCRdb keeps in-frame clones, though not all of them. Among about 2.4 million clones listed, under 95% were seen once. Sequencing was done on a sample of naive CD4+ T cells from PBMCs. Regarding subset: CD45RA+ positively selected. These receptors were obtained from a man between 18 and 35 years old in good health. Some clones in this sample may be carry-over from other donors' samples.

This clone was observed a single time. The identical CDR3 is also encoded by other nucleotide sequences in the sample. The V and J genes are TRBV5-4 and TRBJ1-2; maybe TRBD1 (5 bases). CDR3 size: 13 residues. Germline V lookup: CDR1 SGHNT, CDR2 YYREEE (reference sequence). V gave up 0 bases and J gave up 5 bases, with 8 bases separating them. The CDR3 is CASSLDRNYGYTF. As DNA, the CDR3 is TGTGCCAGCAGCTTGGACAGGAATTATGGCTACACCTTC.

The gene calls are TRBV5-1 and TRBJ1-1; D gene unclear. Germline values: CDR1 SGHRS, CDR2 YFSETQ. V was clipped by 3 bases and J by 0 bases, with 12 bases between them. The CDR3 runs 15 residues. This CDR3 reads CASSYNSLLNTEAFF. DNA of the CDR3: TGCGCCAGCAGCTATAACAGCCTTTTGAACACTGAAGCTTTCTTT.

This chain connects TRBV4-1 to TRBJ1-3; D gene ambiguous. The CDR3 sequence is 16 residues long. The germline CDR1 and CDR2 sequences are MGHRA and YSYEKL. The V end was cut by 2 bases, the J end by 2 bases, with 13 bases between. CDR3 DNA sequence: TGCGCCAGCAGCCAATCGGGTTCGAGGGCTGGAAACACCATATATTTT. Its translation is CASSQSGSRAGNTIYF.

The chain combines TRBV4-1 with TRBJ1-2, with no clear D. The CDR3 has 14 amino acids. Germline values: CDR1 MGHRA, CDR2 YSYEKL. With 2 bases removed from V and 4 bases from J, the gap between germline ends came to 11 bases. CDR3 coding DNA: TGCGCCAGCAGCCAACTCCCAGTAGGCTATGGCTACACCTTC. It is translated as CASSQLPVGYGYTF.